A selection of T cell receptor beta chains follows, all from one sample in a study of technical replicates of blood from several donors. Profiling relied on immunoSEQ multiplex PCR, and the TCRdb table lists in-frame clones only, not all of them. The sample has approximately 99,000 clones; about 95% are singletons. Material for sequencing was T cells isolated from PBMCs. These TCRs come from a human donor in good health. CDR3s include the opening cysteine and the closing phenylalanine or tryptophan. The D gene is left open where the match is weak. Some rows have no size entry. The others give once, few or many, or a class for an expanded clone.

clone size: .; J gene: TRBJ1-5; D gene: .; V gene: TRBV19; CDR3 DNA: TGTGCCAGTAACGTAGAAAGGGGGAATCAGCCCCAGCATTTT; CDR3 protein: CASNVERGNQPQHF
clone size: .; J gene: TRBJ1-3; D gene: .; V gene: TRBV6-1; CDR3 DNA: TGTGCCAGCACTATACAGGGCCCCTCTGGAAACACCATATATTTT; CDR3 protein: CASTIQGPSGNTIYF
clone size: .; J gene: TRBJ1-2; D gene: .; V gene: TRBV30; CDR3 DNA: TGTGCCTGGACCCAGTCCTATGGCTACACCTTC; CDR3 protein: CAWTQSYGYTF
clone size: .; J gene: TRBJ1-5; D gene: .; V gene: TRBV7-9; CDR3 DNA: TGTGCCAGCAGCTCCACCGGCGGGGATAGCAATCAGCCCCAGCATTTT; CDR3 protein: CASSSTGGDSNQPQHF
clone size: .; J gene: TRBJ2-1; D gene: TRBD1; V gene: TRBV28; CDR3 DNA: TGTGCCAGCAGTGGGCCGGGACAGGGGGCTGGTGAGCAGTTCTTC; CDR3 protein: CASSGPGQGAGEQFF
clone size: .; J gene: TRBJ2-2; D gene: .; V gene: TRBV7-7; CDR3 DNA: TGTGCCAGCAGCCAGAGACCAGGGGAGAACACCGGGGAGCTGTTTTTT; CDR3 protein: CASSQRPGENTGELFF
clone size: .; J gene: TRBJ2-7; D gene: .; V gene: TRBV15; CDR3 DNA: TGTGCCACCAGCAGAGACAGGGTTGGTTCCTACGAGCAGTACTTC; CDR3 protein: CATSRDRVGSYEQYF
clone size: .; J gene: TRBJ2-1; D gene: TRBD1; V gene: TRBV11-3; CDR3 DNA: TGTGCCAGCAGCTTAGATCCAGAGGGGGCTGTAAAGGATGAGCAGTTCTTC; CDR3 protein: CASSLDPEGAVKDEQFF
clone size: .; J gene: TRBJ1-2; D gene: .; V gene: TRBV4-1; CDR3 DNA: TGCGCCAGCAGCCAAGAGGACACGGTTTTGCGTGGCTACACCTTC; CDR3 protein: CASSQEDTVLRGYTF
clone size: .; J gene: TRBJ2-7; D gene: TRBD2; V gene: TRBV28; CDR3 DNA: TGTGCCAGCAGTTTACCGGGACGGGGGGGTACTACTTACGAGCAGTACTTC; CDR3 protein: CASSLPGRGGTTYEQYF
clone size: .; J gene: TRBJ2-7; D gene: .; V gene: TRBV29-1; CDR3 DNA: TGCAGCGTCCGAGGGGGAGTCGAGCAGTACTTC; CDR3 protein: CSVRGGVEQYF
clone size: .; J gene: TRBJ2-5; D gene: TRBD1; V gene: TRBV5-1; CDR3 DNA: TGCGCCAGCAGCTTCACAGGGGCAAAGGGAGAGACCCAGTACTTC; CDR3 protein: CASSFTGAKGETQYF
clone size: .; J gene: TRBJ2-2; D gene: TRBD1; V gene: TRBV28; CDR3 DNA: TGTGCCAACCAAAACAGGGGGACCGGGGAGCTGTTTTTT; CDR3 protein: CANQNRGTGELFF
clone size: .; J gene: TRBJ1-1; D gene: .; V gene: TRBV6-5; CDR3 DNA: TGTGCCAGCAGTTATTTCCCGTTCACTGAAGCTTTCTTT; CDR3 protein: CASSYFPFTEAFF
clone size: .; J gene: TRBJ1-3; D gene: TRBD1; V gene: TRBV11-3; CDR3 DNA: TGTGCCAGCAGCCCCGGGACAGGGGTAACTGGAAACACCATATATTTT; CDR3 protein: CASSPGTGVTGNTIYF
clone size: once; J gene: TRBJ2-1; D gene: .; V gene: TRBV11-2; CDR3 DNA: TGTGCCAGCAGCGTCCGGGAGAACTACAATGAGCAGTTCTTC; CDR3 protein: CASSVRENYNEQFF
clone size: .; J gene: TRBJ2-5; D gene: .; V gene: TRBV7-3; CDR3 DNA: TGTGCCAGCAGCTCCGCGGGTATTAGCGTGGTTAGGACCCAGTACTTC; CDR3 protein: CASSSAGISVVRTQYF
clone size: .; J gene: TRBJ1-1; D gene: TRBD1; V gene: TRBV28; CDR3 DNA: TGTGCCAGCAGTTTACCTGGGACAGGGTTTATGAACACTGAAGCTTTCTTT; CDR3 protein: CASSLPGTGFMNTEAFF
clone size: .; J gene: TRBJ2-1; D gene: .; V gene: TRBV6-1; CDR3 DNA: TGTGCCAGCAGTGACTTTACGGGAGCGTTTTACAATGAGCAGTTCTTC; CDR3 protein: CASSDFTGAFYNEQFF
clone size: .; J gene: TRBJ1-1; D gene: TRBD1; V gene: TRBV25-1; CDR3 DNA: TGTGCCAGCAGTGAATATGCATTAGACAGGGGAGCTTTCTTT; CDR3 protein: CASSEYALDRGAFF
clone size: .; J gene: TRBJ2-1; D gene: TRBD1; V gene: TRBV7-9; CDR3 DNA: TGTGCCAGCAGCTTAGGACAGGGTGAACGGAATGAGCAGTTCTTC; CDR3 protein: CASSLGQGERNEQFF
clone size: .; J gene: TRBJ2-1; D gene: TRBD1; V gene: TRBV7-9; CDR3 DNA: TGTGCCAGCAGCTTAGGGACAGGAGATGAGCAGTTCTTC; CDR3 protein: CASSLGTGDEQFF
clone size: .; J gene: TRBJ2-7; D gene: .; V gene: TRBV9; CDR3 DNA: TGTGCCAGCAGCGTAGGGGCAGGGAACTACGAGCAGTACTTC; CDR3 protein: CASSVGAGNYEQYF
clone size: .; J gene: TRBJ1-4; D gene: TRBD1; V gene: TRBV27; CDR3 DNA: TGTGCCAGCAGGGACAGGGTTGAAAAACTGTTTTTT; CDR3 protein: CASRDRVEKLFF
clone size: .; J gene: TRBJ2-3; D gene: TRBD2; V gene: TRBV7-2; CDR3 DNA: TGTGCCAGCAGCCCGGGACTAGCGGGTGATACGCAGTATTTT; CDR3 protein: CASSPGLAGDTQYF
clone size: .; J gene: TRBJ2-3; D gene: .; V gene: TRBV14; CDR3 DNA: TGTGCCAGCAGGACTTCGTGGCTCCCGACCGATACGCAGTATTTT; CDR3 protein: CASRTSWLPTDTQYF
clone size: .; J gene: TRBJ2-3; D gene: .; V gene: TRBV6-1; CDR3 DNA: TGTGCCAGCAGTGAATTAATCGCGGTAGGGGAACGGACAGATACGCAGTATTTT; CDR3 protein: CASSELIAVGERTDTQYF
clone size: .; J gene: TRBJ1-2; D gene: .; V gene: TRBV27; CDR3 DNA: TGTGCCAGCAGTTTCCGGGCAGGGCTCGGCCTCTATGGCTACACCTTC; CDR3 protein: CASSFRAGLGLYGYTF
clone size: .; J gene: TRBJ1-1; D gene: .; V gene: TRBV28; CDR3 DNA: TGTGCCAGCGTTGTGGAGGGGAACACTGAAGCTTTCTTT; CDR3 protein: CASVVEGNTEAFF
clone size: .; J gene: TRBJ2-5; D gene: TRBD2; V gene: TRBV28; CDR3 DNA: TGTGCCACCAAGGGGGGATCGAGCGGGAGGGTGAGAGAGACCCAGTACTTC; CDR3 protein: CATKGGSSGRVRETQYF
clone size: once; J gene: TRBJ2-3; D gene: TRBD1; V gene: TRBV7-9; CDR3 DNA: TGTGCCAGCAGCTACAAGACAGGGCTCAGCACAGATACGCAGTATTTT; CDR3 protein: CASSYKTGLSTDTQYF
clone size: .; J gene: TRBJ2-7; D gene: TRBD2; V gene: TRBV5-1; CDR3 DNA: TGCGCCAGCAGCTTGACTAGCGGGAGCTACGAGCAGTACTTC; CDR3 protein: CASSLTSGSYEQYF
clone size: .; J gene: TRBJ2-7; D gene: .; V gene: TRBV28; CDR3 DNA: TGTGCCAGCAGTCAACCACCGGTGATTGAGCAGTACTTC; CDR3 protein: CASSQPPVIEQYF
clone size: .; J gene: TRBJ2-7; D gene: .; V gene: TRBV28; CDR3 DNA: TGTGCCAGCAGTTTACTATTGAGAGGGTCCGAGCAGTACTTC; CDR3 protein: CASSLLLRGSEQYF
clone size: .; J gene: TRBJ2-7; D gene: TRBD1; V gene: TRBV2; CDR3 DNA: TGTGCCAGCAGAGAGGGGACAGTTGATTCTTACGAGCAGTACTTC; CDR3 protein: CASREGTVDSYEQYF
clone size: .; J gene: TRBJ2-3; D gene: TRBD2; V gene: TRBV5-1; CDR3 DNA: TGCGCCAGCAGCGCCGGAGGACTAGCGGGGGGGCGCCCAGATACGCAGTATTTT; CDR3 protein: CASSAGGLAGGRPDTQYF
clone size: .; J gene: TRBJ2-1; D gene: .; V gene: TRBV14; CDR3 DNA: TGTGCCAGCAGCCAAGATGAGGCAGAGCCCTACAATGAGCAGTTCTTC; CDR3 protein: CASSQDEAEPYNEQFF
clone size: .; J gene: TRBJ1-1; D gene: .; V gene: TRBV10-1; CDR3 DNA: TGCGCCAGCAGTGAGTCCTTGAACACTGAAGCTTTCTTT; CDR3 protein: CASSESLNTEAFF
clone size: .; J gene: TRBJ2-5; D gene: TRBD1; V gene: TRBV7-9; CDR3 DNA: TGTGCCAGCAGCTTAGTTGAGAGTCCAGGGGGCTGGGCCCAGTACTTC; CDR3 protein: CASSLVESPGGWAQYF
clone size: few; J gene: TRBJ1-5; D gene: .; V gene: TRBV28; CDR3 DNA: TGTGCCAGCAGTTTACCCAGGGTAGAGGGCAATCAGCCCCAGCATTTT; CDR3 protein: CASSLPRVEGNQPQHF
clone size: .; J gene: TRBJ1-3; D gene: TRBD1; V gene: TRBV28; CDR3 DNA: TGTGCCAGTAAAACGGACAGGCCGGCTTGGAGTGGAAACACCATATATTTT; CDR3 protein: CASKTDRPAWSGNTIYF
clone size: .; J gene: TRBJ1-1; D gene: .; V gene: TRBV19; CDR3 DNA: TGTGCCAGTAGTAAAGGGGTGGGTAGGAACACTGAAGCTTTCTTT; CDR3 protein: CASSKGVGRNTEAFF
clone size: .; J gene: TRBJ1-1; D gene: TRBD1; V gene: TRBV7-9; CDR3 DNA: TGTGCCAGCAGCTTAGAGAACCCAGGGGGCGCGAACACTGAAGCTTTCTTT; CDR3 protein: CASSLENPGGANTEAFF
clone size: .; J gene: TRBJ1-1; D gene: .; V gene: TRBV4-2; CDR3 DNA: TGTGCCAGCAGCCGACAGCTGAACACTGAAGCTTTCTTT; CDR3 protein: CASSRQLNTEAFF
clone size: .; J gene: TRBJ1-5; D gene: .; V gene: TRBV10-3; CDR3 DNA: TGTGCCATCAGTGAGCTTCAGGGACTCAATCAGCCCCAGCATTTT; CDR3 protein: CAISELQGLNQPQHF
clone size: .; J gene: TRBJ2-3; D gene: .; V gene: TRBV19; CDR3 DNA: TGTGCCAGTAGTACTCATAGTCTCCGGGGTAGCTTTGGATTCTCGCCAGATACGCAGTATTTT; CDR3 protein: CASSTHSLRGSFGFSPDTQYF
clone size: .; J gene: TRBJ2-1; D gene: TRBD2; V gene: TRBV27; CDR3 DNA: TGTGCCAGCAGTATAACTAGCGGGAGGCTTTACAATGAGCAGTTCTTC; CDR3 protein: CASSITSGRLYNEQFF
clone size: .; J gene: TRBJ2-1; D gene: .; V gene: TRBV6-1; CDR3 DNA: TGTGCCAGCAGCGTCCGGGACACATACAATGAGCAGTTCTTC; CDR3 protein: CASSVRDTYNEQFF
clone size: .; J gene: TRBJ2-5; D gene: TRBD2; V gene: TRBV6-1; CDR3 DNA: TGTGCCAGCAGTGAAGAAGAAGGACTAGCGGTAGAAGAGACCCAGTACTTC; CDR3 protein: CASSEEEGLAVEETQYF
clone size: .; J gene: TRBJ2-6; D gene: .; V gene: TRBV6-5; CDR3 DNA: TGTGCCAGCAGCTCCAGGGGATCTGGGGCCAACGTCCTGACTTTC; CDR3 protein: CASSSRGSGANVLTF
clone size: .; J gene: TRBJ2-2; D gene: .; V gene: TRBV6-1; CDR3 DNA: TGTGCCAGCGGGGGGGCTGACGACACCGGGGAGCTGTTTTTT; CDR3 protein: CASGGADDTGELFF
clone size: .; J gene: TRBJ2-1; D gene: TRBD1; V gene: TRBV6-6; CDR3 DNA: TGTGCCAGCAGTTACCGCGGACAGGGGACTAAGAATGAGCAGTTCTTC; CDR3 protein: CASSYRGQGTKNEQFF
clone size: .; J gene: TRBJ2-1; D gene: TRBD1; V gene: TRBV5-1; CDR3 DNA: TGCGCCAGCAGCCTACGACAGGGGTACTACAATGAGCAGTTCTTC; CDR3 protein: CASSLRQGYYNEQFF
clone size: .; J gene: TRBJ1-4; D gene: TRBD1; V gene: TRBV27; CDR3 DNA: TGTGCCAGCAGTCTCCGGGACAGGGGTGAAAAACTGTTTTTT; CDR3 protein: CASSLRDRGEKLFF
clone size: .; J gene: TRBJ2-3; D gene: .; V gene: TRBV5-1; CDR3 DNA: TGCGCCAGCAGTCCGGTTAGCACAGATACGCAGTATTTT; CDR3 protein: CASSPVSTDTQYF
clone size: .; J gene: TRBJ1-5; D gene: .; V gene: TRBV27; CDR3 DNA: TGTGCCAGCAGTTTACGGGGGGCGCAGGGGCAGCCCCAGCATTTT; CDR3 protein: CASSLRGAQGQPQHF